These T cell receptor beta chains were read from a single sample in a study of blood T cells in healthy people across ages. TCRdb passed the 5' RACE reads through MiXCR, listing each CDR3 protein once. The table lists 800,000 to 1,300,000 distinct CDR3 sequences, approximately 25% of them singletons. The same specimen was also included in a second study, on T cells of mothers and their children.

Sequences were obtained from blood. Every receptor here comes from a girl aged 2 to 10 in good health. Each CDR3 is given with its conserved first and last residue. The D gene is left open where the match is weak. The size entry is marked missing in some rows and otherwise reads once, few, many or a size class.

-	TRBV7-3	15	-	TRBJ2-1	TGTGCCAGCAGCGTTACCGGGACAACCGGCAATGAGCAGTTCTTC	CASSVTGTTGNEQFF
-	TRBV29-1	14	few	TRBJ2-2	TGCAGCGCTACAGGGAAGGGGAACACCGGGGAGCTGTTTTTT	CSATGKGNTGELFF
TRBD1	TRBV27	12	-	TRBJ2-7	TGTGCCAGCCGGGACAGGGAGAGGAAGCAGTACTTC	CASRDRERKQYF
-	TRBV18	18	-	TRBJ1-4	TGTGCCAGCTCACCAGTAACCGGCCTCGGGGGCGAAGGGGAAAAACTGTTTTTT	CASSPVTGLGGEGEKLFF
-	TRBV13	15	-	TRBJ1-3	TGTGCCAGCAGCTTATTTGTTCACTCTGGAAACACCATATATTTT	CASSLFVHSGNTIYF
-	TRBV29-1	13	few	TRBJ2-4	TGCAGCGTTGAAAGGCAGGGTAATGACATTCAGTACTTC	CSVERQGNDIQYF
-	TRBV24-1	15	few	TRBJ2-5	TGCGCCACCAGTGATTTTAGGCAGCATCAAGAGACCCAGTACTTC	CATSDFRQHQETQYF
-	TRBV29-1	14	few	TRBJ2-2	TGCAGCGTTGAAGCCGGGAAAGGCACCGGGGAGCTGTTTTTT	CSVEAGKGTGELFF
-	TRBV27	12	-	TRBJ1-1	TGTGCCCGGGGATTAAGGGACACTGAAGCTTTCTTT	CARGLRDTEAFF
-	TRBV29-1	14	-	TRBJ2-3	TGCAGCGTCTTGGCCGGTGGGAGTGCAGATACGCAGTATTTT	CSVLAGGSADTQYF
-	TRBV9	16	many	TRBJ2-7	TGTGCCAGCAGCCCCACTCCGGGACTGGGAAACTACGAGCAGTACTTC	CASSPTPGLGNYEQYF
-	TRBV20-1	14	-	TRBJ1-1	TGCAGTGGTAGGAAGGGGGGGGCTAACACTGAAGCTTTCTTT	CSGRKGGANTEAFF
-	TRBV3-1	13	-	TRBJ2-1	TGTGCCAGCAGCCCCCCCCTTAACAATGAGCAGTTCTTC	CASSPPLNNEQFF
-	TRBV29-1	11	few	TRBJ2-7	TGCAGCGCCTGGATCTCCTACGAGCAGTACTTC	CSAWISYEQYF
TRBD2	TRBV6-6	15	few	TRBJ2-5	TGTGCCAGCAGTTACTCGACTAGCGGGTGGGAGACCCAGTACTTC	CASSYSTSGWETQYF
-	TRBV12-5	14	-	TRBJ1-2	TGTGCTAGTGGTTTGGAACAGGGAGACTATGGCTACACCTTC	CASGLEQGDYGYTF
-	TRBV6-2/TRBV6-3	16	-	TRBJ1-1	TGTGCCAGCAGTTACGATCCTGAATGGGCGAACACTGAAGCTTTCTTT	CASSYDPEWANTEAFF
-	TRBV7-2	18	-	TRBJ2-2	TGTGCCAGCAGCTTAGGAGGGGTTAGGCAGGGGATCACCGGGGAGCTGTTTTTT	CASSLGGVRQGITGELFF
-	TRBV7-2	12	many	TRBJ1-2	TGTGCCAGCAGCTTGGACGGCTATGGCTACACCTTC	CASSLDGYGYTF
TRBD2	TRBV7-9	15	-	TRBJ2-7	TGTGCCAGCAGCCTCCGACTAGCGGGCGTCCACGAGCAGTACTTC	CASSLRLAGVHEQYF
-	TRBV4-3	14	-	TRBJ2-7	TGCGCCAGCAGCGAGGACACCAGCTCCTACGAGCAGTACTTC	CASSEDTSSYEQYF
TRBD1	TRBV5-1	18	-	TRBJ2-7	TGCGCCAGCAGCTCTCGCCCCACTGGGGGACAGAGCTATTACGAGCAGCACTTC	CASSSRPTGGQSYYEQHF
-	TRBV5-1	15	few	TRBJ2-5	TGCGCCAGCAGCTTGGCCGGGACTTCGAAAGAGACCCAGTACTTC	CASSLAGTSKETQYF
-	TRBV10-2	12	few	TRBJ1-1	TGCGCCAGCAGCGCCATGACGGTTGAAGCTTTCTTT	CASSAMTVEAFF
-	TRBV7-8	16	-	TRBJ2-7	TGTGCCGGCAGCTTAGGCGGGGCAGGGACAACCTACGAGCAGTACTTC	CAGSLGGAGTTYEQYF
-	TRBV20-1	16	few	TRBJ2-1	TGCAGTGCTAGAGCGAGCGGATCGAGCTCCTACAATGAGCAGTTCTTC	CSARASGSSSYNEQFF
-	TRBV27	11	-	TRBJ1-5	TGTGCCAGCAGTATCTATCAGCCCCAGCATTTT	CASSIYQPQHF
-	TRBV2	15	few	TRBJ2-7	TGTGCCAGCAAGGCTGGCAGGGGCAAGTCCTACGAGCAGTACTTC	CASKAGRGKSYEQYF